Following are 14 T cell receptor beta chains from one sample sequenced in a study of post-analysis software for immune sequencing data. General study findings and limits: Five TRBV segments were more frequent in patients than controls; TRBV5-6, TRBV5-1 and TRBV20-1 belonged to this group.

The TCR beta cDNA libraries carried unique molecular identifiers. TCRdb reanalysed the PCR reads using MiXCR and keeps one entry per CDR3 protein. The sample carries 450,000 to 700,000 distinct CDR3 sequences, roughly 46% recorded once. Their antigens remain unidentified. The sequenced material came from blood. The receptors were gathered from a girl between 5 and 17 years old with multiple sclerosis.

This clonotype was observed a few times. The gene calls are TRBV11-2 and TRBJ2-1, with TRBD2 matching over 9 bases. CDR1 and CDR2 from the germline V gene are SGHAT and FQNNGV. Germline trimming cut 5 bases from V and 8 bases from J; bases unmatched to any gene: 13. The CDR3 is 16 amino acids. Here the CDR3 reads CASSLVPGLAGDEQFF. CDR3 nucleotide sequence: TGTGCCAGCAGCCTCGTACCGGGACTAGCAGGCGATGAGCAGTTCTTC.

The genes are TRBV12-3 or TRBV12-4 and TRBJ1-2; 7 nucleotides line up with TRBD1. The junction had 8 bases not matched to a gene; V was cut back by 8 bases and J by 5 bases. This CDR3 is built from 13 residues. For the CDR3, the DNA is TGTGCCAGCTTACAGGGGTCTCGGTATGGCTACACCTTC. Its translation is CASLQGSRYGYTF.

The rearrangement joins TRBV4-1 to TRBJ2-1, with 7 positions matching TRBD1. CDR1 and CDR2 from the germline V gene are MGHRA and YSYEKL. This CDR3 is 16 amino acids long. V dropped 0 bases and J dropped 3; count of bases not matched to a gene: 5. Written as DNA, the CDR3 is TGCGCCAGCAGCCAAGATAGAGACAGGGTCTACAATGAGCAGTTCTTC. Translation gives CASSQDRDRVYNEQFF.

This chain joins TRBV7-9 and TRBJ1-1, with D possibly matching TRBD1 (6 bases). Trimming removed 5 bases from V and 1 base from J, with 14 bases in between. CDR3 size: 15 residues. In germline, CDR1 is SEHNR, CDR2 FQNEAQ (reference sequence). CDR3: CASSPSDSRNTEAFF. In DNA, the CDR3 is TGTGCCAGCAGCCCCTCGGACAGTCGGAACACTGAAGCTTTCTTT.

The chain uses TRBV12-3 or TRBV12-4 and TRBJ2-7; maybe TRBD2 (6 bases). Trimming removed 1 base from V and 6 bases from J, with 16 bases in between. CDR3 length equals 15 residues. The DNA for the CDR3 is TGTGCCAGCAGTTTAGGTTTCGGGAGTGTGGCCGAGCAGTACTTC. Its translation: CASSLGFGSVAEQYF.

CDR3 protein: CASRGTVKETQYF. The CDR3 bases are TGTGCCAGCAGGGGGACAGTTAAAGAGACCCAGTACTTC. The chain links TRBV5-6 to TRBJ2-5, with 7 bases lining up with TRBD1. The V gene's germline CDR1 is SGHDT and CDR2 YYEEEE. With V trimmed by 5 bases and J by 3 bases, 4 bases remained unmatched. This CDR3 contains 13 residues.

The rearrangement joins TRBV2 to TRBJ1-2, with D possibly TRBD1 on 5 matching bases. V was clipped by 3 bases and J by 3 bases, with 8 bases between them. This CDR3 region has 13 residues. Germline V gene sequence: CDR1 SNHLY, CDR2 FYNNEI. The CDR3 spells CASSERTHYGYTF. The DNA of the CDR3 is TGTGCCAGCAGTGAGAGGACACACTATGGCTACACCTTC.

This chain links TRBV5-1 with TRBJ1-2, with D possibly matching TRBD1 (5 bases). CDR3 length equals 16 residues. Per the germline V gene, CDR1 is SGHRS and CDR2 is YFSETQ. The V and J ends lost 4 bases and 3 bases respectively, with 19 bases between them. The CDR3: CASSPLGGGGDYGYTF. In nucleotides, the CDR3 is TGCGCCAGCAGCCCCCTGGGCGGCGGAGGGGACTATGGCTACACCTTC. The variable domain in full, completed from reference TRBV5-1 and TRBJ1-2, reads KAGVTQTPRYLIKTRGQQVTLSCSPISGHRSVSWYQQTPGQGLQFLFEYFSETQRNKGNFPGRFSGRQFSNSRSEMNVSTLELGDSALYLCASSPLGGGGDYGYTFGSGTRLTVV.

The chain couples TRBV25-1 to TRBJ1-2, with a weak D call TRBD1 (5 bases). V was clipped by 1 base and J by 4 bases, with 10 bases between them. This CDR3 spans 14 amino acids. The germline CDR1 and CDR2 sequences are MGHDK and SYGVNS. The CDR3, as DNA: TGTGCCAGCAGTGAATCCGGGGGAGGCTATGGCTACACCTTC. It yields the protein CASSESGGGYGYTF.

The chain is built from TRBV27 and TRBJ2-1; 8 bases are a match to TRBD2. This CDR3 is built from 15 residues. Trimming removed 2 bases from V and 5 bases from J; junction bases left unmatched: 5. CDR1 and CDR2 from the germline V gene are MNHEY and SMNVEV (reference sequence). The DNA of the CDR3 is TGTGCCAGCAGTTTAGGGACTAGGGGGGACAATGAGCAGTTCTTC. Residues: CASSLGTRGDNEQFF.

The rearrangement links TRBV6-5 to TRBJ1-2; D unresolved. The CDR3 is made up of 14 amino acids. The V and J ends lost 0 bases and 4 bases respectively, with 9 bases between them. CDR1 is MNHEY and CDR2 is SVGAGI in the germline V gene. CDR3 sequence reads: CASSYSVRSYGYTF. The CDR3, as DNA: TGTGCCAGCAGTTACTCGGTTAGGAGCTATGGCTACACCTTC.

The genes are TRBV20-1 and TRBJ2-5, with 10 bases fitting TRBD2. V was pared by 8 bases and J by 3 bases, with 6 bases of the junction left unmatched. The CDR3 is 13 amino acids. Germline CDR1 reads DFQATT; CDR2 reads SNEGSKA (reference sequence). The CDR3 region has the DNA TGCAGTTATAAACTAGCGGGGAAAGAGACCCAGTACTTC. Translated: CSYKLAGKETQYF.

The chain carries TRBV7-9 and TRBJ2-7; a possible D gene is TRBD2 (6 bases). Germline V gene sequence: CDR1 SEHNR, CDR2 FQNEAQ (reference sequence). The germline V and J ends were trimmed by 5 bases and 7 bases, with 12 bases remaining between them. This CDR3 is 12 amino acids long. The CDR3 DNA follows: TGTGCCAGCAGCACCGCGGGGAGGGAGCAGTACTTC. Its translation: CASSTAGREQYF.

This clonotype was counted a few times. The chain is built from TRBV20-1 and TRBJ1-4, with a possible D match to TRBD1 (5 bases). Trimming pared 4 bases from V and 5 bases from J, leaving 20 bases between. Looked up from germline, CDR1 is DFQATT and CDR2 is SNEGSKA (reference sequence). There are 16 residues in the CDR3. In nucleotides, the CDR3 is TGCAGTGCTACTCTCCTAGGCAGGGAGTGGAATGAAAAACTGTTTTTT. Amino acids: CSATLLGREWNEKLFF.